Below are 2 T cell receptor beta chains sequenced from a single sample in a study of glioma-infiltrating T cells after dendritic cell vaccination. Stated time point: after dendritic cell vaccination, including at tumor progression/relapse. Only in-frame clones appear in the TCRdb table, and some are missing; sequencing was by immunoSEQ multiplex PCR. The data contain roughly 60,000 clones, about nine tenths of them seen just once; the ten biggest clones take up more than 9%. Sequences were derived from blood, sampled after dendritic cell vaccination. These receptors were collected from a human donor with glioblastoma.

V is TRBV6-1 and J is TRBJ1-5, with D possibly being TRBD1 (5 bases). The CDR3 loop spans 14 amino acids. Trimming stripped 4 bases from V and 0 bases from J, with 7 bases between. The germline gives CDR1 MNHNS, CDR2 SASEGT. The CDR3 protein is CASSGTYSNQPQHF. CDR3 bases: TGTGCCAGCAGTGGGACATATAGCAATCAGCCCCAGCATTTT.

The gene calls are TRBV5-1 and TRBJ2-5; 10 positions match TRBD2. V was pared by 1 base and J by 5 bases, with 8 bases of the junction left unmatched. Germline V gene sequence: CDR1 SGHRS, CDR2 YFSETQ. The CDR3 sequence is 16 residues long. The CDR3 spells CASSLSEASGSETQYF. The CDR3 DNA sequence: TGCGCCAGCAGCTTGAGCGAGGCTAGCGGGAGCGAGACCCAGTACTTC. Complete variable domain (other parts from reference TRBV5-1 and TRBJ2-5): KAGVTQTPRYLIKTRGQQVTLSCSPISGHRSVSWYQQTPGQGLQFLFEYFSETQRNKGNFPGRFSGRQFSNSRSEMNVSTLELGDSALYLCASSLSEASGSETQYFGPGTRLLVL.